This T cell receptor (beta chain) was captured by sequencing in a study of OX40 agonist ivuxolimab in advanced cancers. Whole-study context: Patients were treated with intravenous ivuxolimab, dosed at 0.01 to 10 mg/kg and infused every 2 weeks.

Points from the study as a whole: It was also the case that some nonresponders had low normalized T-cell clonal expansion.

Notes on this clone: Its matching antigen is unknown. This sample includes further DNA sequences coding for the same CDR3.

Clones were sequenced by immunoSEQ multiplex PCR, and TCRdb holds only the in-frame ones, with some missing. The sample includes approximately 9,300 clones, under 80% seen only once; the top ten take 46%. Any history of autoimmune disease or systemic immunosuppression disqualified patients. The CDR3 is made up of 14 amino acids. The junction had 1 base not matched to a gene; V was cut back by 3 bases and J by 0 bases. The germline V gene encodes CDR1 SGHVS and CDR2 FNYEAQ. The chain combines TRBV7-6 with TRBJ2-7, with 8 bases fitting TRBD1. Source: CD4+ or CD8+ T cells sorted from blood, taken in a trial of the OX40 agonist ivuxolimab. This TCR was sampled from an adult with an advanced solid tumor such as melanoma, head and neck, liver or kidney cancer. The CDR3 coding sequence is TGTGCCAGCAGCTTGGGGACAGGCTCCTACGAGCAGTACTTC. Amino acids: CASSLGTGSYEQYF.